This TCR beta chain was obtained from a study of Ad26.COV2.S vaccination and SARS-CoV-2 variants. Study-level results: Similar non-spike TCR breadth was seen in vaccine and placebo recipients. It was reported that spike-specific CD8+ and CD4+ T cell responses were substantially broad after vaccination. Greater spike-specific TCR breadth was seen in vaccine recipients than in placebo recipients.

Generated by immunoSEQ multiplex PCR, the TCRdb table keeps only in-frame clones and is missing some. The data show 100,000 or so clones, with 80% seen just once and 15% to 20% held by the top ten. Note on this clone: The antigen is undetermined.

V lost 3 bases, J lost 1 base, and 3 bases stayed unmatched. Germline V gives CDR1 SGHKS, CDR2 YYEKEE (reference sequence). This CDR3 comprises 14 residues. Sequenced material: peripheral blood, taken after recovery from COVID-19. The clonotype comes from a human donor who had recovered from COVID-19. The V and J genes are TRBV5-5 and TRBJ1-1; 7 bases match TRBD1. CDR3 in DNA: TGTGCCAGCAGCTCCTGGACAGGGAACACTGAAGCTTTCTTT. Protein sequence: CASSSWTGNTEAFF.